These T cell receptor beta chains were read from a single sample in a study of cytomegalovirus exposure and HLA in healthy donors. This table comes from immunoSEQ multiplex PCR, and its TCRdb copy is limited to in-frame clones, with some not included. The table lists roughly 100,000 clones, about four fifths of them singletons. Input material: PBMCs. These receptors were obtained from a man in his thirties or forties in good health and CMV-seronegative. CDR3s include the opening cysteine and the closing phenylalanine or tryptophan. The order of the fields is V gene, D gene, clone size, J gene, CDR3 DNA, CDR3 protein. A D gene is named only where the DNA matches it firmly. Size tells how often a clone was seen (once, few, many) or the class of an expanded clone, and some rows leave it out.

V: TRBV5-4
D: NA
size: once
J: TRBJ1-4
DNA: TGTGCCAGCAGTCAGGATTTATTTAAGGAAAAACTGTTTTTT
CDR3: CASSQDLFKEKLFF

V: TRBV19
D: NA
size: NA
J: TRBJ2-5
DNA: TGTGCCAGTAGTATGTTACAGCGGGTTGGGACCCAGTACTTC
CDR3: CASSMLQRVGTQYF

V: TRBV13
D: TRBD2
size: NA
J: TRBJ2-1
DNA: TGTGCCAGCAGCTTAGTAGCGGGGGGAACCAATGAGCAGTTCTTC
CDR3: CASSLVAGGTNEQFF

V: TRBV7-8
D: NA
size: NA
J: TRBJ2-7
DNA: TGTGCCAGCAGCCCGGACTCCGCTCAACAGTACTTC
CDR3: CASSPDSAQQYF

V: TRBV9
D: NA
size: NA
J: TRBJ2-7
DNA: TGTGCCAGCAGCCCGAGACTAGGCGAGCAGTACTTC
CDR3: CASSPRLGEQYF

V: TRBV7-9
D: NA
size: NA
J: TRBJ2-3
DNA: TGTGCCAGCAGCTTTGAGACTCGCACAGATACGCAGTATTTT
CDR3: CASSFETRTDTQYF

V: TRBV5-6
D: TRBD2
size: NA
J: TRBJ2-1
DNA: TGTGCCAGCAGCTTTAGACTAGCGGCCTCCTACAATGAGCAGTTCTTC
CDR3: CASSFRLAASYNEQFF

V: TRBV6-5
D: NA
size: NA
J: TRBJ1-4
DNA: TGTGCCAGCAGTTACTCATTTGAGTATAATGAAAAACTGTTTTTT
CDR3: CASSYSFEYNEKLFF

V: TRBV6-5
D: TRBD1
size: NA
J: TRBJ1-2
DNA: TGTGCCAGCACCCGATCCCTGGACAGGCTCTATGGCTACACCTTC
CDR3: CASTRSLDRLYGYTF

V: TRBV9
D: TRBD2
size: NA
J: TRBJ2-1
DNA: TGTGCCAGCAGCCCCCGGGGGGAGGGAATTTACAATGAGCAGTTCTTC
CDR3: CASSPRGEGIYNEQFF

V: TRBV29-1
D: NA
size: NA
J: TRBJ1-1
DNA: TGCAGCGGCCACAGGGACCCTGAAGCTTTCTTT
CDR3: CSGHRDPEAFF

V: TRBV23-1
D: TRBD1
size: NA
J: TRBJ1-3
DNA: TGCGCCAGCACTCCCCAGGGGGCCGGGGCCAACTCTGGAAACACCATATATTTT
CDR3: CASTPQGAGANSGNTIYF

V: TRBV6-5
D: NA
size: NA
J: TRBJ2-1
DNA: TGTGCCAGCAGTTACCACTTCGGGTATGAGCAGTTCTTC
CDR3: CASSYHFGYEQFF

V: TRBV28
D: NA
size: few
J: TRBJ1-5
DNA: TGTGCCAGCAGTTTATTTGGGCAGATCGATCAGCCCCAGCATTTT
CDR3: CASSLFGQIDQPQHF

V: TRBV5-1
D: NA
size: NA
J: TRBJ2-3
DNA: TGCGCCAGCAGCTTGGGACAGGATATCTTCGATACGCAGTATTTT
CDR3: CASSLGQDIFDTQYF

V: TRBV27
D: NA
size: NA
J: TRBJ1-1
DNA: TGTGCCAGCAGTAGGAGGGGGGGTCTAAGCGTATCAACTGAAGCTTTCTTT
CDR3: CASSRRGGLSVSTEAFF

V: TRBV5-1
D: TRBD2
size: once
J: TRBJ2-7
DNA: TGCGCCAGCAGCTTGGGCGGGGGGAAGAGCTCCTACGAGCAGTACTTC
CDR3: CASSLGGGKSSYEQYF

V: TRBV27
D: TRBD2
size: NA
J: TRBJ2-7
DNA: TGTGCCAGCAGTTTAGCGGGAGTAGGCTCCTACGAGCAGTACTTC
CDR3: CASSLAGVGSYEQYF

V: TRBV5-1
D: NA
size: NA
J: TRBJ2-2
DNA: TGCGCCAGCAGCTTTGGCAGTTCCTCCGGGGAGCTGTTTTTT
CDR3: CASSFGSSSGELFF

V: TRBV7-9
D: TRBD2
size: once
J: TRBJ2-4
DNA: TGTGCCAGCAACACGGGGGGAGCCAAAAACATTCAGTACTTC
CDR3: CASNTGGAKNIQYF

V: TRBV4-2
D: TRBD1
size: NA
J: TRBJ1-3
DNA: TGTGCCAGCAGCCGGGCTACAGGGGTGGGCGACACCATATATTTT
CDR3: CASSRATGVGDTIYF

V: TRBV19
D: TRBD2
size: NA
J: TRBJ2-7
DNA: TGTGCCAGTAGTAAAGGGACTAGCAACGAGCAGTACTTC
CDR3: CASSKGTSNEQYF

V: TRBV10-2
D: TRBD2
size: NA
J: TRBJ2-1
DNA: TGCGCCAGCCTCGGACTAGCGGGAGTTAATGAGCAGTTCTTC
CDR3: CASLGLAGVNEQFF

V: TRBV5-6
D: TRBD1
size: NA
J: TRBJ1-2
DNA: TGTGCCAGCAGCTCATCCGTCCCGGGACAGGGTACGAAGGGCTACACCTTC
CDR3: CASSSSVPGQGTKGYTF

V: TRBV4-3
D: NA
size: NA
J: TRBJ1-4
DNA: TGCGCCAGCAGCCAAGATTTCTCCCTGCGGAATGAAAAACTGTTTTTT
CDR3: CASSQDFSLRNEKLFF

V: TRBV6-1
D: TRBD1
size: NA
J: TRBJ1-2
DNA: TGTGCCAGCAGTGATGGACAGGCTTACTATGGCTACACCTTC
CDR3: CASSDGQAYYGYTF

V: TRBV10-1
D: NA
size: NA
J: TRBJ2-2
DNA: TGCGCCAGCAGTGAGTCGTTTCTCTACACCGGGGAGCTGTTTTTT
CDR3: CASSESFLYTGELFF

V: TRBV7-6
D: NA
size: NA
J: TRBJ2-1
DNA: TGTGCCAGCAGCTTAGCGATATCGGGTCCTTACAATGAGCAGTTCTTC
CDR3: CASSLAISGPYNEQFF